Listed here are 6 T cell receptor beta chains from one sample, sequenced in a study of CD8+ T cells in alopecia areata. RNA extraction and reverse transcription yielded cDNA as sequencing template. Only in-frame clones appear in the TCRdb table, and some are missing; sequencing was by immunoSEQ multiplex PCR. Here the sample spans more than 150,000 clones, approximately 56% being singletons. Indicated treatment: oral pan-JAK inhibitor, 5-10 mg twice daily. The sequenced sample was CD4+ T cells sorted from blood, obtained at week 4, from a patient treated with tofacitinib. These receptors were obtained from a human donor with alopecia areata.

V usage is TRBV11-2 and J usage is TRBJ2-7, with 12 bases matching TRBD1. From germline, CDR1 is SGHAT and CDR2 FQNNGV. J gave up 0 bases and V 1 base, and 4 bases lay outside the gene matches. The CDR3 loop spans 17 amino acids. CDR3 sequence: CASSLGGTGGISYEQYF. The CDR3 DNA is TGTGCCAGCAGCTTAGGGGGGACAGGGGGCATCTCCTACGAGCAGTACTTC.

This chain uses TRBV27 with TRBJ1-2; D gene uncertain. CDR1 and CDR2 from the germline V gene are MNHEY and SMNVEV (reference sequence). Deletions cut 0 bases from V and 8 bases from J, with 10 bases between. This CDR3 is 13 amino acids long. CDR3: CASSLSIWEGYTF. For the CDR3, the DNA is TGTGCCAGCAGTTTATCGATCTGGGAGGGCTACACCTTC.

This clone was counted between two and nine times. The rearrangement links TRBV7-2 to TRBJ2-5; perhaps D is TRBD1 or TRBD2 (5 bases each). The CDR3 covers 13 residues. Germline CDR1 SGHTA, CDR2 FQGNSA. Trimming stripped 5 bases from V and 5 bases from J, with 12 bases between. Here the CDR3 reads CASSLRDLETQYF. The CDR3 nucleotides are TGTGCCAGCAGCCTACGGGACCTGGAGACCCAGTACTTC.

This clone has only a few counts. The gene calls are TRBV30 and TRBJ1-2; D possibly corresponds to TRBD1 (5 bases). Deletions cut 3 bases from V and 8 bases from J, with 13 bases between. Germline CDR1 GTSNPN, CDR2 SVGIG (reference sequence). This CDR3 has 12 residues. CDR3 sequence reads: CAWSGIGGGYTF. CDR3 DNA sequence: TGTGCCTGGAGCGGAATCGGGGGAGGCTACACCTTC.

This clone appeared a few times. The rearrangement links TRBV7-2 to TRBJ1-1; D is unclear. Trimming left V 6 bases short and J 8 bases short, with 19 bases between. In germline, CDR1 is SGHTA, CDR2 FQGNSA. The CDR3 is made up of 14 amino acids. Here the CDR3 DNA reads TGTGCCAGCAGTGCGAAGTACAGTCTGATAGAAGCTTTCTTT. Translation: CASSAKYSLIEAFF. Full variable domain (remainder filled in from reference TRBV7-2 and TRBJ1-1): GAGVSQSPSNKVTEKGKDVELRCDPISGHTALYWYRQSLGQGLEFLIYFQGNSAPDKSGLPSDRFSAERTGGSVSTLTIQRTQQEDSAVYLCASSAKYSLIEAFFGQGTRLTVV.

The CDR3: CAWSAYMGGYTF. CDR3 DNA sequence: TGTGCCTGGAGTGCCTACATGGGTGGCTACACCTTC. The genes are TRBV30 and TRBJ1-2; unclear D gene. CDR3 size: 12 residues. Germline V lookup: CDR1 GTSNPN, CDR2 SVGIG (reference sequence). The germline V and J ends were trimmed by 1 base and 7 bases, with 10 bases remaining between them.